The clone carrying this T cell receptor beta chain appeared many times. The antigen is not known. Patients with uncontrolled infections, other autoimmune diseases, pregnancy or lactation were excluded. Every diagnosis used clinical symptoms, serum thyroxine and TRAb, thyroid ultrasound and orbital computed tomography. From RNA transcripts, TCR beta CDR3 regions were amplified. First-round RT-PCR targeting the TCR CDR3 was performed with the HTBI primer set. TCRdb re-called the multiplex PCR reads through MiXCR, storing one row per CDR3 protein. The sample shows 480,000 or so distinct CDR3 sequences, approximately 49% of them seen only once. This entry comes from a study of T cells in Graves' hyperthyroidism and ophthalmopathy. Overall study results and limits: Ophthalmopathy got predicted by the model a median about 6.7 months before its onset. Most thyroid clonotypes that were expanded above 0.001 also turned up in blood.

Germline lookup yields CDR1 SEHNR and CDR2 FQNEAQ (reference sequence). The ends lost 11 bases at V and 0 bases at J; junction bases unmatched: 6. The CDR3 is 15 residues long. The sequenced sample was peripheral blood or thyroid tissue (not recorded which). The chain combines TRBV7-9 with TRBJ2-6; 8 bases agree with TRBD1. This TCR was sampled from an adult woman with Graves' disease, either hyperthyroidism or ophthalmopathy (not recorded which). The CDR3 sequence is CAGTGLNSGANVLTF. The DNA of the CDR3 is TGTGCCGGGACAGGTCTCAACTCTGGGGCCAACGTCCTGACTTTC.